This is a list of T cell receptor beta chains from one sample in a study of blood T cell repertoires in COVID-19. The table came from immunoSEQ multiplex PCR; TCRdb's copy has only in-frame clones and leaves some out. The sample contains about 270,000 clones, around 92% of which appear only once. Sequenced sample: peripheral blood. Receptors were obtained from a person aged 18 to 35 with COVID-19, enrolled during active disease. The CDR3 runs from the conserved cysteine through the conserved F or W. The D gene is left open where the match is weak. Expanded clones get a size class; other rows say once, few or many, or leave the size out.

v_gene	d_gene	j_gene	abundance	CDR3nt	CDR3aa
TRBV18	TRBD1	TRBJ2-1	NA	TGTGCCAGCTCGTCACAGGGGGCGTCCGAGCAGTTCTTC	CASSSQGASEQFF
TRBV5-1	NA	TRBJ2-7	NA	TGCGCCAGCACCGCAGGGACTTCTAGCTACGAGCAGTACTTC	CASTAGTSSYEQYF
TRBV7-6	NA	TRBJ1-4	NA	TGTGCCAGCAGGGATGAGGATGAGGAACTGTTTTTT	CASRDEDEELFF
TRBV2	NA	TRBJ2-1	NA	TGTGCCAGCAGCCAGGGACTCGCGGAGGAGTTCTTC	CASSQGLAEEFF
TRBV11-2	TRBD2	TRBJ2-3	NA	TGTGCCAGCAGCTTAGACCTAGCGGGAGGGAGAGATACGCAGTATTTT	CASSLDLAGGRDTQYF
TRBV2	TRBD1	TRBJ1-3	NA	TGTGCCAGCAGCGATTCTTCAGGGGGCACTGGAAACACCATATATTTT	CASSDSSGGTGNTIYF
TRBV7-9	TRBD2	TRBJ2-7	NA	TGTGCCAGCAGCTCGACTAGCGGAGCATTCTACGAGCAGTACTTC	CASSSTSGAFYEQYF
TRBV11-3	NA	TRBJ2-7	NA	TGTGCCAGCAGCTTAGGGGGACTCTACGAGCAGTACTTC	CASSLGGLYEQYF
TRBV7-9	TRBD2	TRBJ2-3	NA	TGTGCCAGCAGCAGGAAACTAGCGGGAGGTTCCACAGATACGCAGTATTTT	CASSRKLAGGSTDTQYF
TRBV7-3	NA	TRBJ2-1	once	TGTGCCAGCAGCTTAATCGGAGAAGGCTCGAATGAGCAGTTCTTC	CASSLIGEGSNEQFF
TRBV5-1	TRBD1	TRBJ2-7	NA	TGCGCCAGCAGCCAAGACTCTCCGGGACAGGGAAGGTACGAGCAGTACTTC	CASSQDSPGQGRYEQYF
TRBV9	TRBD1	TRBJ2-5	NA	TGTGCCAGCAGCGTAACAGGGGGCGTCGGGGAGACCCAGTACTTC	CASSVTGGVGETQYF
TRBV19	NA	TRBJ1-1	NA	TGTGCCAGTAGTATGGGGCAGCCCAATGAAGCTTTCTTT	CASSMGQPNEAFF
TRBV7-9	TRBD2	TRBJ2-3	NA	TGTGCCAGCAGCCCGGGACTACTGAGGGCAGATACGCAGTATTTT	CASSPGLLRADTQYF
TRBV13	NA	TRBJ1-3	NA	TGTGCCAGCAGCTTTGAGGCAGGGGCTGGAAACACCATATATTTT	CASSFEAGAGNTIYF
TRBV2	NA	TRBJ1-1	once	TGTGTGGGCAGCCACTCCATGAACACTGAAGCTTTCTTT	CVGSHSMNTEAFF
TRBV19	NA	TRBJ2-1	NA	TGTGCCACCCATCCGCTCGGGGGCTCCTACAATGAGCAGTTCTTC	CATHPLGGSYNEQFF
TRBV6-7	TRBD1	TRBJ2-2	NA	TGTGCCAGCAGGCCCAGGGGGCGCGACACCGGGGAGCTGTTTTTT	CASRPRGRDTGELFF
TRBV9	TRBD2	TRBJ2-5	NA	TGTGCCAGCAGCGTAGAGTCCGGAGTAGCGGGAGGCCAAGAGACCCAGTACTTC	CASSVESGVAGGQETQYF